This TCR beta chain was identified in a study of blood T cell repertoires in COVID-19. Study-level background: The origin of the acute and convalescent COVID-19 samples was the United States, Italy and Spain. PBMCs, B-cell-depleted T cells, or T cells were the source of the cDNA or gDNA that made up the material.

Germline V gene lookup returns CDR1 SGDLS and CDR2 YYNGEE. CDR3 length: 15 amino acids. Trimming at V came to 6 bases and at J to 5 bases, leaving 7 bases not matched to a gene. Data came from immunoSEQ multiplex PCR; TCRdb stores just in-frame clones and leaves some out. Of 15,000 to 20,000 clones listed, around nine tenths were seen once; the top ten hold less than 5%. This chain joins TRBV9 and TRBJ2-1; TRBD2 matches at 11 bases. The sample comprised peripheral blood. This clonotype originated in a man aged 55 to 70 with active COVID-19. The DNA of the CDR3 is TGTGCCAGCACTCCGACTAGCGGGGACCACAATGAGCAGTTCTTC. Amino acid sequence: CASTPTSGDHNEQFF. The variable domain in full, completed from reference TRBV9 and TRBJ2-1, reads DSGVTQTPKHLITATGQRVTLRCSPRSGDLSVYWYQQSLDQGLQFLIQYYNGEERAKGNILERFSAQQFPDLHSELNLSSLELGDSALYFCASTPTSGDHNEQFFGPGTRLTVL.